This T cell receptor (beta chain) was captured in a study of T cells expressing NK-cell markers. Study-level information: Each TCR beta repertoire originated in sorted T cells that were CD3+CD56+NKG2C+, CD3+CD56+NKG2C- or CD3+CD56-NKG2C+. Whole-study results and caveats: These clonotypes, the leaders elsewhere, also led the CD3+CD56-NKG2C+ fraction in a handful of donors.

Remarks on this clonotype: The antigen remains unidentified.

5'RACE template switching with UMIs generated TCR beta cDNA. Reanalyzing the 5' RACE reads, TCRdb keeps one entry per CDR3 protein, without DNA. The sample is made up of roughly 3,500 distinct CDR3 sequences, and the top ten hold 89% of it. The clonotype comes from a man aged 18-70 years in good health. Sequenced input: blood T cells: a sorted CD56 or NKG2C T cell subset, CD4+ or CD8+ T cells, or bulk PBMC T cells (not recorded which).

The CDR3 protein is CAISESGGGAYNEQFF. The chain carries TRBV10-3 and TRBJ2-1; checking the TCRdb D call of TRBD1 is not possible without DNA. This CDR3 is built from 16 residues. CDR1 ENHRY and CDR2 SYGVKD come from the germline V gene.